This is a list of T cell receptor beta chains from one sample in a study of blood T cell repertoires in COVID-19. Generated by immunoSEQ multiplex PCR, the TCRdb table keeps only in-frame clones and is missing some. The table lists over 65,000 clones, over 70% of them singletons. Specimen: peripheral blood. These receptors were taken from a woman in her forties with active or convalescent COVID-19. Both conserved end residues are part of each CDR3. Fields, in order: V gene, CDR3 length, J gene, clone size, D gene, CDR3 DNA, CDR3 protein. The D gene is left open where the match is weak. Size is stated for part of the rows, as once, few or many counts, or as a class when the clone is expanded.

v_gene: TRBV5-1; len: 14; j_gene: TRBJ2-7; abundance: .; d_gene: TRBD2; CDR3nt: TGCGCCAGCACGCGCGGGGGAGAAACCTACGAGCAGTACTTC; CDR3aa: CASTRGGETYEQYF
v_gene: TRBV27; len: 14; j_gene: TRBJ1-1; abundance: .; d_gene: .; CDR3nt: TGTGCCAGCAGGCTCGGGGGGGCAGGCACTGAAGCTTTCTTT; CDR3aa: CASRLGGAGTEAFF
v_gene: TRBV14; len: 17; j_gene: TRBJ2-3; abundance: .; d_gene: .; CDR3nt: TGTGCCAGCAGCCAGTACCCGTCCACACCTAGCACAGATACGCAGTATTTT; CDR3aa: CASSQYPSTPSTDTQYF
v_gene: TRBV7-2; len: 13; j_gene: TRBJ1-5; abundance: once; d_gene: .; CDR3nt: TGTGCCAGTCGAGGGTATAGCAATCAGCCCCAGCATTTT; CDR3aa: CASRGYSNQPQHF
v_gene: TRBV30; len: 15; j_gene: TRBJ2-5; abundance: .; d_gene: TRBD2; CDR3nt: TGTGCCTGGAAAATCGGGTCTAGCGGACAAGAGACCCAGTACTTC; CDR3aa: CAWKIGSSGQETQYF
v_gene: TRBV15; len: 13; j_gene: TRBJ2-1; abundance: once; d_gene: .; CDR3nt: TGTGCCACCAGCAGACCGCTAGTCTCTGAGCAGTTCTTC; CDR3aa: CATSRPLVSEQFF
v_gene: TRBV4-2; len: 17; j_gene: TRBJ2-3; abundance: .; d_gene: TRBD1; CDR3nt: TGTGCCAGCAGCCAACCCGGCCGGGACAGGGGCACAGATACGCAGTATTTT; CDR3aa: CASSQPGRDRGTDTQYF
v_gene: TRBV18; len: 14; j_gene: TRBJ2-5; abundance: .; d_gene: TRBD2; CDR3nt: TGTGCCAGCTCACCCCAGCGGGGGGCAGAGACCCAGTACTTC; CDR3aa: CASSPQRGAETQYF
v_gene: TRBV7-3; len: 15; j_gene: TRBJ2-3; abundance: .; d_gene: .; CDR3nt: TGTGCCAGCAGCTTATATGGACAGCCGCCAAATACGCAGTATTTT; CDR3aa: CASSLYGQPPNTQYF
v_gene: TRBV23-1; len: 15; j_gene: TRBJ1-5; abundance: .; d_gene: .; CDR3nt: TGCGCCAGCAGTCAATTCTCAGACTCGAATCAGCCCCAGCATTTT; CDR3aa: CASSQFSDSNQPQHF
v_gene: TRBV5-6; len: 14; j_gene: TRBJ2-7; abundance: once; d_gene: .; CDR3nt: TGTGCCAGCAGCTTGGCTTTAGCGAACTACGAGCAGTACTTC; CDR3aa: CASSLALANYEQYF
v_gene: TRBV30; len: 17; j_gene: TRBJ1-6; abundance: .; d_gene: TRBD1; CDR3nt: TGTGCCTGGCAGGGACAGGGGGCACAAAATTATAATTCACCCCTCCACTTT; CDR3aa: CAWQGQGAQNYNSPLHF
v_gene: TRBV24-1; len: 14; j_gene: TRBJ1-2; abundance: .; d_gene: .; CDR3nt: TGTGCCACCAGTGACTACGGTAGCGAATATGGCTACACCTTC; CDR3aa: CATSDYGSEYGYTF
v_gene: TRBV7-2; len: 19; j_gene: TRBJ1-1; abundance: few; d_gene: .; CDR3nt: TGTGCCAGCAGCATGACCTTGGGGGGAGGAGGCGGCTTGAACACTGAAGCTTTCTTT; CDR3aa: CASSMTLGGGGGLNTEAFF
v_gene: TRBV5-1; len: 14; j_gene: TRBJ1-6; abundance: .; d_gene: .; CDR3nt: TGCGCCAGCAGTAGTAGGGGGTATGATTCACCCCTCCACTTT; CDR3aa: CASSSRGYDSPLHF
v_gene: TRBV18; len: 15; j_gene: TRBJ1-5; abundance: .; d_gene: TRBD1; CDR3nt: TGTGCCAGCTCACCTTCGGGACAGGGAGATCAGCCCCAGCATTTT; CDR3aa: CASSPSGQGDQPQHF
v_gene: TRBV11-3; len: 16; j_gene: TRBJ2-3; abundance: .; d_gene: TRBD2; CDR3nt: TGTGCCAGCAGCTTAGCCGGACTAGCGGGAGGGTATACGCAGTATTTT; CDR3aa: CASSLAGLAGGYTQYF
v_gene: TRBV10-3; len: 15; j_gene: TRBJ2-5; abundance: .; d_gene: .; CDR3nt: TGTGCCATCAGTGAAAGGTGGGACACCCAAGAGACCCAGTACTTC; CDR3aa: CAISERWDTQETQYF
v_gene: TRBV5-6; len: 16; j_gene: TRBJ2-5; abundance: .; d_gene: .; CDR3nt: TGTGCCAGCAGCTCCGCTCCCAGGGGTCTGCAAGAGACCCAGTACTTC; CDR3aa: CASSSAPRGLQETQYF
v_gene: TRBV18; len: 14; j_gene: TRBJ2-3; abundance: .; d_gene: .; CDR3nt: TGTGCCAGCTCACCAACCCGGGGATCAGATACGCAGTATTTT; CDR3aa: CASSPTRGSDTQYF
v_gene: TRBV18; len: 14; j_gene: TRBJ2-7; abundance: .; d_gene: TRBD1; CDR3nt: TGTGCCAGCTCACCGGGACAGGGGGCCTACGAGCAGTACTTC; CDR3aa: CASSPGQGAYEQYF
v_gene: TRBV27; len: 16; j_gene: TRBJ1-1; abundance: many; d_gene: .; CDR3nt: TGTGCCAGCAGTTCCCCAGGGGCAAGAAAAGGGACTGAAGCTTTCTTT; CDR3aa: CASSSPGARKGTEAFF
v_gene: TRBV12-3/TRBV12-4; len: 13; j_gene: TRBJ1-2; abundance: .; d_gene: .; CDR3nt: TGTGCCAGCAGTTTACCCCAGGTGTTTTCGTACACCTTC; CDR3aa: CASSLPQVFSYTF
v_gene: TRBV6-5; len: 14; j_gene: TRBJ2-1; abundance: .; d_gene: .; CDR3nt: TGTGCCACCCATGGGGGACACACACGCAATGAGCAGTTCTTC; CDR3aa: CATHGGHTRNEQFF
v_gene: TRBV24-1; len: 18; j_gene: TRBJ2-5; abundance: .; d_gene: TRBD2; CDR3nt: TGTGCCACCAGTGAACGGACTAGCGGGGGACGGCTACAAGAGACCCAGTACTTC; CDR3aa: CATSERTSGGRLQETQYF
v_gene: TRBV6-1; len: 14; j_gene: TRBJ1-2; abundance: once; d_gene: .; CDR3nt: TGTGCCAGCAGTGATTTAGGCAGGGTCAATGGCTACACCTTC; CDR3aa: CASSDLGRVNGYTF
v_gene: TRBV7-9; len: 15; j_gene: TRBJ2-5; abundance: .; d_gene: .; CDR3nt: TGTGCCAGCAGCTTGCGACTAGTCGGCCAAGAGACCCAGTACTTC; CDR3aa: CASSLRLVGQETQYF
v_gene: TRBV27; len: 16; j_gene: TRBJ1-2; abundance: .; d_gene: .; CDR3nt: TGTGCCAGCAGTTCCCGGCAGGGAGGGACTAACTATGGCTACACCTTC; CDR3aa: CASSSRQGGTNYGYTF
v_gene: TRBV9; len: 15; j_gene: TRBJ1-4; abundance: .; d_gene: .; CDR3nt: TGTGCCAGCAGCCCACTTCCCGGGGAAGATGAAAAACTGTTTTTT; CDR3aa: CASSPLPGEDEKLFF
v_gene: TRBV7-9; len: 14; j_gene: TRBJ2-5; abundance: .; d_gene: TRBD1; CDR3nt: TGTGCCAGCACTACGGACAGGAACCAAGAGACCCAGTACTTC; CDR3aa: CASTTDRNQETQYF
v_gene: TRBV5-4; len: 15; j_gene: TRBJ1-1; abundance: .; d_gene: .; CDR3nt: TGTGCCAGCAGCTTGGGGGCAGGGGAGGGCACTGAAGCTTTCTTT; CDR3aa: CASSLGAGEGTEAFF